What follows describes a single T cell receptor beta chain. Its specificity is unknown. The V end lost 5 bases, the J end lost 5 bases, and 10 bases lay between the germline ends. This CDR3 has 14 residues. Germline CDR1 and CDR2: SGHTA and FQGTGA. This entry comes from a study of STAT5B mutations in CD4+ large granular lymphocyte leukemia. Study in general: Healthy donors showed HLA-associated enrichment of the CDR3 'QG' motif. Points from the study as a whole: Patient CD4-sorted repertoires stayed more clonal than healthy ones after leukemic-clone removal.

Profiling relied on immunoSEQ multiplex PCR, and the TCRdb table lists in-frame clones only, not all of them. The table lists under 55,000 clones, about 86% of them singletons. Sequenced material: CD4+ T cells from blood buffy coats. The rearrangement uses TRBV7-3 and TRBJ2-6, with D possibly being TRBD2 (6 bases). The receptor comes from a human donor in good health. CDR3 DNA: TGTGCCAGCAGCCCGGGGGACTGGGCCAACGTCCTGACTTTC. Encoded protein: CASSPGDWANVLTF.